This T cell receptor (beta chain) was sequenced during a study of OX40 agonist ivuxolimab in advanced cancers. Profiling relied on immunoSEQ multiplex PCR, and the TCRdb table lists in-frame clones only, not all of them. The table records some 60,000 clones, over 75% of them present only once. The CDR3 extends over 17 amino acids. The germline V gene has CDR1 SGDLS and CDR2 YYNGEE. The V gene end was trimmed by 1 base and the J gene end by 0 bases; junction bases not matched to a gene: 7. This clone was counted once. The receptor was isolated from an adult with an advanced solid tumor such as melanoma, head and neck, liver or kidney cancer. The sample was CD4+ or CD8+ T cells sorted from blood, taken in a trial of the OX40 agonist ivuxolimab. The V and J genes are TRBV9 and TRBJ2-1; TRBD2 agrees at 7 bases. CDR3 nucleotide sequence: TGTGCCAGCAGCGTAAGCGGGGCACAGAGCTCCTACAATGAGCAGTTCTTC. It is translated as CASSVSGAQSSYNEQFF.